The clone carrying this TCR beta chain came up a few times. TCRdb analysed the RT-PCR reads with MiXCR anew, one entry per CDR3 protein. The repertoire holds under 800,000 distinct CDR3 sequences, with roughly 13% as singletons. This specimen belongs to a study of response to subunit inactivated influenza vaccine. V dropped 3 bases and J dropped 4; count of bases not matched to a gene: 17. Germline lookup yields CDR1 DFQATT and CDR2 SNEGSKA (reference sequence). The CDR3 is made up of 17 amino acids. Sequencing used PBMCs from blood, obtained approximately 15 days before vaccination. This rearrangement joins TRBV20-1 to TRBJ2-5, with 7 bases that match TRBD2. This TCR was sampled from a man aged 45-65 years who received an inactivated influenza vaccine. DNA of the CDR3: TGCAGTGCTAGCAAATTCGAGTCGAGGGAGGGCCCAGAGACCCAGTACTTC. Its translation is CSASKFESREGPETQYF.